This entry features one T cell receptor (beta chain) sequence. Antigen unknown. The assay was immunoSEQ multiplex PCR, and TCRdb's table has in-frame clones only and misses some. The sample includes 150,000 to 200,000 clones, about 85% seen only once; the top ten take about 16%. This sample was included in a study of cytomegalovirus exposure and HLA in healthy donors. Findings and caveats of the study: With high specificity and sensitivity, the classifier reportedly diagnosed cytomegalovirus status.

V gave up 2 bases and J gave up 2 bases; unmatched junction bases: 7. The CDR3 totals 17 residues. Germline lookup yields CDR1 LNHDA and CDR2 SQIVND (reference sequence). The chain combines TRBV19 with TRBJ2-2; 8 bases match TRBD1. This sequence originates from a young man in good health and CMV-seropositive. Sequencing used PBMCs. The CDR3 bases are TGTGCCAGTAGTATAAAATACAGGGGGAGAAACACCGGGGAGCTGTTTTTT. It is translated as CASSIKYRGRNTGELFF. The complete variable domain, with remaining parts taken from reference TRBV19 and TRBJ2-2, reads DGGITQSPKYLFRKEGQNVTLSCEQNLNHDAMYWYRQDPGQGLRLIYYSQIVNDFQKGDIAEGYSVSREKKESFPLTVTSAQKNPTAFYLCASSIKYRGRNTGELFFGEGSRLTVL.